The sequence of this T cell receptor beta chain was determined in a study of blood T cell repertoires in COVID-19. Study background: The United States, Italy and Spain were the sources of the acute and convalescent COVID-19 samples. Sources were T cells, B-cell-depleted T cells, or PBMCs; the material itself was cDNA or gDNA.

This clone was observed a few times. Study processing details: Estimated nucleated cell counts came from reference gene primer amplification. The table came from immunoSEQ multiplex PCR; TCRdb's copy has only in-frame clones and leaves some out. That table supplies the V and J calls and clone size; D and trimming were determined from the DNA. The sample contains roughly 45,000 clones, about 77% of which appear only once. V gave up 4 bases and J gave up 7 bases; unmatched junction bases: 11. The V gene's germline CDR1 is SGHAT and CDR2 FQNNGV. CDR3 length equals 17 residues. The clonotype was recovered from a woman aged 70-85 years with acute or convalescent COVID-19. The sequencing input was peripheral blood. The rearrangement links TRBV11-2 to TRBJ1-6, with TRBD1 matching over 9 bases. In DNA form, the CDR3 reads TGTGCCAGCAGCTCTGACAGGGGGTCGACCTCGAATTCACCCCTCCACTTT. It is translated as CASSSDRGSTSNSPLHF.